What follows describes a single T cell receptor beta chain. Its antigen is still unknown. No base-level quality is on record; no much larger clone is a single base apart. These data are taken from a study of cytomegalovirus exposure and HLA in healthy donors (TCRdb year 2017). About the investigation overall: In an earlier analysis of fewer than 750 of the donors, less than 350 Gb of sequence data and approximately 120 million unique TCR beta sequences from about 179 million T cells were reported. An early release covering roughly 600 HLA-typed donors comprised roughly 300 gigabases of sequencing data and around 80 million unique TCR sequences. Of the roughly 400 genotyped donors, over 70% fell in the genetic ancestry cluster associated with self-reported Caucasian donors. The study aimed to test whether signatures of past pathogen exposure could be identified by cataloging public T cell receptors. Using immunosequencing, the study profiled T cell repertoires from around 680 subjects and related those repertoires to cytomegalovirus serostatus. A separate validation cohort of about 110 different subjects was used in addition to the roughly 620-subject first cohort. To predict cytomegalovirus infection status, the study brought together high-throughput TCR immunosequencing, statistical association of individual TCRs with disease status, and machine learning. To study patterns of TCR occurrence, a later analysis re-analyzed previously published TCR beta repertoires from 650 to 750 donors and added high-resolution HLA genotyping. Rather than using new phenotypic data, the later analysis identified candidate immune exposures from TCR beta sequences and from how often those sequences occurred across donors. In an earlier analysis of a few hundred of the donors, high-throughput TCR beta sequencing was used to judge whether each TCR beta V gene segment behaved as functional or pseudogenic. Alongside the repertoire data, information on donor age, sex, ethnicity and CMV serostatus was compiled. A later genetic analysis took genome-wide SNP genotypes for about 65% of the 666 donors and used that subset as a discovery cohort. All discovery cohort repertoires had been generated on a single sequencing platform. Both class I and class II loci were covered by HLA typing, at four-digit resolution. The number of typed donors differed by locus: about 629-630 for A, B, C, DRB1 and DQB1; 500 to 550 for DQA1; around 610 for DPA1; and roughly 450 for DPB1. Roughly 5 DR-DQ haplotypes were handled as single units for association and clustering, since linkage in the cohort was strong. Across some 400 genotyped donors of the cohort, an average of 235,054 unique TCR beta nucleotide sequences per donor were sequenced, and approximately 17% of those sequences were non-productive.

Broader findings and caveats from the paper: Because some donors lacked HLA typing at each locus, the association tests relied only on the typed subset. In a later analysis, HLA-associated TCR beta chains were found to be more clonally expanded and to have lower generation probabilities than equally common non-associated chains. According to a later analysis, parvovirus B19, influenza, CMV and Epstein-Barr virus appeared linked to several top co-occurrence clusters. At a false discovery rate of 0.05, a later analysis linked around 15,000 TCR beta sequences to specific HLA alleles. For the cohort, immune exposure information was limited to CMV serostatus. In an earlier analysis of over 550 of the donors, most TCR beta V segments were observed in productive rearrangements about 90% or about 30% of the time, broadly matching IMGT annotations. Linkage disequilibrium might explain the correlated functional status among segregating V segments, but an unknown experimental factor could not be ruled out. Because counts were too low, seventeen rarely observed V segments, including chromosome 9 orphons, were excluded from the earlier analysis of 500 to 700 of the donors. According to the authors, the approach could potentially be generalized to other disease states and immunological phenotypes. The classifier was reported to diagnose cytomegalovirus status with high specificity and sensitivity in both the original and validation cohorts. Sequencing depth was assumed to be roughly uniform across donors in the presence/absence analyses, though that assumption may not hold. In a later genetic analysis, a missense DCLRE1C variant was associated with V-gene and J-gene trimming of TCR beta chains, and the association was replicated in an independent cohort. A total of 150 to 200 TCR beta chains were listed by the study as associated with cytomegalovirus. In vitro tests confirmed that a few of the cytomegalovirus-associated TCR beta chains recognize cytomegalovirus antigens. According to a later analysis, TCR association rates differed among HLA loci, with DRB1 alleles showing the most associated TCRs and HLA-C alleles showing the fewest. Compared with the approximately 720-donor mean, donors in an Asian-associated ancestry cluster had fewer N-insertions in productive TCRs, according to a later genetic analysis. A further reported finding was that TCR beta sequences accurately predicted the HLA-A and HLA-B alleles for most subjects in the first cohort. In this cohort, only TCR beta chains were sequenced, and detectable features were limited by the absence of alpha or paired-chain data. A group of highly shared sequence variants was considered likely to be a technical artifact of the sequencing pipeline. Assigning TCR associations to individual alleles was difficult when HLA alleles, especially DR and DQ, strongly co-occurred. Most TCR sequences were observed very rarely across donors, whereas some public TCRs were present in many individuals. According to a later analysis, most CMV-associated TCR beta chains appeared to be HLA-restricted, and the HLA associations seemed to be driven largely by CMV exposure.

The library relied on the immunoSEQ multiplex PCR assay. For the multiplex PCR, a mixture combining 60 forward primers for TCR Vbeta segments and 13 reverse primers for TCR Jbeta segments was used. A multiplex PCR assay on genomic DNA amplified the CDR3 region of rearranged TCR beta genes. The Illumina HiSeq System was used to sequence the amplified TCR beta libraries as 87-base-pair reads. The original methods were these. In a later analysis, roughly 80 million unique TCR beta chains were counted across the 500 to 850 repertoires, and about 10 million of these chains were shared by at least two donors. A nearest-neighbor algorithm error-corrected the raw reads and collapsed the reads into unique sequences, merging closely related sequences to remove PCR and sequencing errors. V, D and J gene segments were assigned by aligning CDR3 sequences to IMGT reference sequences. For a sequence to be retained, at least a six-nucleotide match to both a V gene segment and a J gene segment was required. A rearrangement counted as productive if the CDR3 had no stop codons and remained in frame with V and J, and every other rearrangement counted as non-productive. Following IMGT convention, CDR3 was defined as the stretch from the second conserved V-encoded cysteine up to the conserved J-encoded phenylalanine. In an earlier analysis of 587 of the donors, sequences lacking an unambiguous match to a single V gene segment were excluded. In an earlier analysis of approximately 560 of the donors, a V segment was called functional when productive rearrangements were above 56.7%, and segregating when the standard deviation between donors exceeded 5%. A statistical classification framework was built for diagnosing cytomegalovirus status from the catalog of TCR beta chain sequences. In a later analysis, V and J genes were assigned by comparing TCR nucleotide sequences against IMGT/GENE-DB human TR gene sequences. Using the TCRdist pipeline, a later analysis assigned CDR3 sequences along with most-parsimonious VDJ recombination scenarios. In a later analysis, each TCR beta chain was defined by its CDR3 amino acid sequence together with its V-gene family, and reads without a unique V-gene family were excluded. To address suspected cross-contamination and a sequencing artifact, a later analysis removed 550 to 750 highly shared, low-generation-probability nucleotide sequences. For each public chain, a later analysis derived a clonal expansion index from normalized ranks of inferred template counts within each repertoire. In a later analysis, generation probabilities were computed using a VDJ recombination model fitted to out-of-frame rearrangements, and the results were checked against IGoR. In a later analysis, TCR-TCR, TCR-HLA and TCR-CMV co-occurrence was scored with hypergeometric tests, and a repertoire-size bias correction was applied to TCR pairs. To estimate false discovery rates, a later analysis permuted the HLA or CMV assignments 20 times. In a later analysis, co-occurring TCRs were grouped using DBSCAN, with TCRdist sequence similarity added in when clustering inside HLA-allele-positive subsets. Repertoires with fewer than 30,000 or more than 120,000 public chains were left out of co-occurrence clustering, as were about 5 repertoires with anomalous nucleotide sharing. Sourced from immuneACCESS, this table was stored by TCRdb with only in-frame sequences that have V and J called. A share of the clones is absent; for the studies checked, an unresolved V gene accounts for under half, and the remainder has no known explanation. Clonal size and the V and J genes are those of that table, whereas D and trimming came from the DNA. Counted in this sample were approximately 92,000 clones; under 90% of them appeared once. The ten largest clones add up to roughly 4% of the sample.

The cohort comprised 550 to 700 healthy bone marrow donors. At the time of sampling, every cohort member was nominally healthy, though immune exposures that went unrecorded were likely present. The donor was CMV seropositive and was included in the group of 250 to 300 seropositive cohort members. Every donor gave a peripheral blood sample, and the peripheral blood mononuclear cells from that sample were used for TCR beta sequencing. The Qiagen DNeasy Blood Extraction Kit was used to extract genomic DNA from the blood cell samples. Material: PBMCs. The sequence came from a woman in her seventies in good health and CMV-seropositive.

Read as DNA, the sequence is TGTGCCAGCAGACCAACCGGGACAGGGCGCCCCAATGAGCAGTTCTTC. Translation gives CASRPTGTGRPNEQFF. The chain is encoded by TRBV28 joined to TRBJ2-1; 9 bases in between match TRBD1. CDR1 MDHEN and CDR2 SYDVKM are derived from the germline V gene. The CDR3 numbers 16 residues from cysteine through phenylalanine. The read is trimmed to its CDR3 DNA, 48 bases read in frame from base 1. Trimming accounts for 6 bases at V and 6 bases at J, while the number of junction bases matched to no gene is 12.